The next 29 T cell receptor beta chains were all read from a single sample in a study of chemoradiotherapy in HPV16-positive cancers (dated by TCRdb to the early 2020s). Library preparation was by the immunoSEQ multiplex PCR assay. Here the immuneACCESS table is served through TCRdb, limited to in-frame sequences with V and J called. Missing clones are a known gap in these copies; in checked studies unresolved V genes cover under half, and the rest lacks a known reason. This sample is represented by several hundred clones; 70% to 90% of them were singletons. The ten top clones hold less than 7.5% of the sample. Sequenced material: tumor tissue, taken from a patient who underwent chemoradiotherapy. The receptors stem from a human donor with HPV-associated anogenital cancer.

This chain uses TRBV2 with TRBJ2-7, with TRBD1 matching 7 bases. Unmatched junction bases numbered 2, after V lost 6 bases and J lost 3 bases. The CDR3 runs to 12 residues. Germline V gene sequence: CDR1 SNHLY, CDR2 FYNNEI. The CDR3 protein is CASSGDSYEQYF. The CDR3 DNA follows: TGTGCCAGCAGCGGGGACAGCTACGAGCAGTACTTC.

This chain links TRBV13 with TRBJ2-7, with 8 bases aligning to TRBD2. The CDR3 spans 14 residues. V lost 2 bases and J lost 2; bases outside the gene matches: 2. Germline lookup yields CDR1 PRHDT and CDR2 FYEKMQ (reference sequence). CDR3 amino acids: CASSLTSGTYEQYF. The CDR3 coding sequence is TGTGCCAGCAGCTTAACTAGCGGAACCTACGAGCAGTACTTC.

The rearrangement joins TRBV10-3 to TRBJ2-1; 9 bases line up with TRBD1. The J segment lost 9 bases and the V segment lost 10 bases, leaving 7 bases of the junction unmatched. The CDR3 runs 12 residues. Germline V lookup: CDR1 ENHRY, CDR2 SYGVKD. This chain's CDR3 is CARGQGRGEQFF. In DNA, the CDR3 is TGTGCCAGAGGACAGGGGAGGGGTGAGCAGTTCTTC.

The chain is built from TRBV12-5 and TRBJ2-2; D unresolved. The CDR3 runs to 14 residues. Trimming removed 0 bases at V and 7 bases at J, with 9 bases between. Germline loops: CDR1 LGHNT, CDR2 FRNRAP. This CDR3 reads CASGLVSVSGELFF. Here the CDR3 DNA reads TGTGCTAGTGGTTTGGTTTCGGTGAGCGGGGAGCTGTTTTTT.

This clone was observed a single time. The gene calls are TRBV11-3 and TRBJ2-1; no reliable D call. CDR1 is SGHNT and CDR2 is YENEEA in the germline V gene. Trimming removed 4 bases from V and 6 bases from J, with 10 bases in between. This CDR3 is built from 13 residues. The CDR3 nucleotides read TGTGCCAGCAGCTCCCGCCTGGCCAATGAGCAGTTCTTC. It encodes CASSSRLANEQFF. The whole variable domain, remainder taken from reference TRBV11-3 and TRBJ2-1, is EAGVVQSPRYKIIEKKQPVAFWCNPISGHNTLYWYLQNLGQGPELLIRYENEEAVDDSQLPKDRFSAERLKGVDSTLKIQPAELGDSAVYLCASSSRLANEQFFGPGTRLTVL.

This clone showed up just once. The J gene is TRBJ1-2, the V gene TRBV7-6; tentatively, D is TRBD1 (6 bases). CDR1 is SGHVS and CDR2 is FNYEAQ in the germline V gene. Trimming took off 4 bases at V and 8 bases at J, with 20 bases between the two ends. This CDR3 region has 15 residues. CDR3 coding DNA: TGTGCCAGCAGCTCCAAAACAGGGTCCCCGGGAGGCTACACCTTC. This sequence encodes CASSSKTGSPGGYTF.

CDR3 sequence: CASSLGRYSYEQYF. CDR3 DNA: TGTGCCAGCAGCTTAGGCCGGTACAGCTACGAGCAGTACTTC. The chain recombines TRBV13 with TRBJ2-7; no definite D call. Germline-derived CDR1 and CDR2 are PRHDT and FYEKMQ (reference sequence). The ends were cut back, 0 bases at V and 3 bases at J, with 9 bases in the middle. The CDR3 sequence is 14 residues long.

The V gene is TRBV10-3, the J gene TRBJ2-1; 11 positions match TRBD2. The CDR3 has 17 amino acids. Germline CDR1 reads ENHRY; CDR2 reads SYGVKD. Trimming removed 6 bases from V and 4 bases from J; junction bases left unmatched: 11. In nucleotides, the CDR3 is TGTGCCATCAGCTATAGCGGGGGGGCCGGAGTTTACAATGAGCAGTTCTTC. Translating gives CAISYSGGAGVYNEQFF.

This clone has a single count. V is TRBV7-9 and J is TRBJ1-3, with unresolved D. Germline lookup yields CDR1 SEHNR and CDR2 FQNEAQ (reference sequence). This CDR3 spans 18 amino acids. V lost 0 bases, J lost 3 bases, and 18 bases lay in between. CDR3 amino acids: CASSLAGSGRRLGNTIYF. The CDR3 coding sequence is TGTGCCAGCAGCTTAGCTGGTTCAGGCCGAAGGCTTGGAAACACCATATATTTT.

The V and J genes are TRBV5-1 and TRBJ2-5, with 9 positions matching TRBD1. The J call may be mistaken, given a closer DNA end match to TRBJ2-7. Germline V gives CDR1 SGHRS, CDR2 YFSETQ. This CDR3 spans 14 amino acids. CDR3 residues: CASSPRTGVGEQYF. CDR3 coding DNA: TGCGCCAGCAGCCCCCGGACAGGGGTCGGCGAGCAGTACTTC.

The chain joins TRBV5-1 to TRBJ1-1, with D unresolved. CDR1 SGHRS and CDR2 YFSETQ come from the germline V gene. Trimming stripped 0 bases from V and 4 bases from J, with 13 bases between. The CDR3 is made up of 15 amino acids. This CDR3 reads CASSLGRQLLTEAFF. The CDR3 region has the DNA TGCGCCAGCAGCTTGGGACGGCAATTACTCACTGAAGCTTTCTTT.

The genes are TRBV4-3 and TRBJ2-3, with TRBD2 identical over 9 bases. This CDR3 has 16 amino acids. Per germline, CDR1 LGHNA and CDR2 YSLEER. V shed 1 base, J shed 10 bases, and the junction held 12 bases outside the gene matches. The CDR3 here is CASSQGHAGGRGAQYF. The CDR3 DNA is TGCGCCAGCAGCCAAGGCCACGCGGGGGGGCGAGGTGCGCAGTATTTT.

This chain connects TRBV6-4 to TRBJ1-6; D unclear. CDR1 and CDR2 from the germline V gene are MRHNA and SNTAGT. V was clipped by 0 bases and J by 10 bases, with 7 bases between them. The CDR3 has 13 amino acids. This CDR3 reads CASSDSSESPLHF. As DNA, the CDR3 is TGTGCCAGCAGTGACTCTTCAGAGTCACCCCTCCACTTT.

V and J are TRBV6-1 and TRBJ1-1; 10 bases map to TRBD1. V shed 6 bases and J 3 bases; nucleotides not matched to a gene: 4. The CDR3 spans 14 residues. Germline CDR1 MNHNS, CDR2 SASEGT. This chain's CDR3 is CASRRGQGDTEAFF. DNA for the CDR3: TGTGCCAGCAGGAGAGGACAGGGGGACACTGAAGCTTTCTTT.

This chain connects TRBV19 to TRBJ1-2; D is unresolved. Germline assignment: CDR1 LNHDA and CDR2 SQIVND (reference sequence). This CDR3 region has 14 residues. V lost 9 bases to trimming and J lost 5 bases, with 19 bases between them. CDR3 coding DNA: TGTGCCAGCGACCCGAACGGATCTCCTTATGGCTACACCTTC. This sequence encodes CASDPNGSPYGYTF.

The CDR3 sequence is CASSLLGGAQLETQYF. The CDR3 DNA is TGTGCCAGCAGCTTATTAGGGGGGGCGCAGTTAGAGACCCAGTACTTC. V gene TRBV7-2 combines with J gene TRBJ2-5, with D possibly being TRBD2 (7 bases). V was shortened by 2 bases and J by 4 bases, with 17 bases between the two germline ends. CDR1 and CDR2 from the germline V gene are SGHTA and FQGNSA. The CDR3 totals 16 residues.

The CDR3 coding sequence is TGTGCCTTGACAGGAGCCTCTGGAAACACCATATATTTT. Protein: CALTGASGNTIYF. The rearrangement uses TRBV30 and TRBJ1-3; D is perhaps TRBD1 (6 bases). This CDR3 is built from 13 residues. Germline V gene sequence: CDR1 GTSNPN, CDR2 SVGIG (reference sequence). V was pared by 7 bases and J by 0 bases, with 10 bases between.

The chain uses TRBV6-5 and TRBJ2-2; D perhaps matches TRBD1 (6 bases). Germline values: CDR1 MNHEY, CDR2 SVGAGI. V lost 6 bases and J lost 4, with 9 bases in between. The CDR3 is made up of 13 amino acids. As DNA, the CDR3 is TGTGCCAGCAGCCGACAGGTCACCGGGGAGCTGTTTTTT. As protein: CASSRQVTGELFF.

This clone has just a few counts. V is TRBV6-5 and J is TRBJ1-2; 8 bases agree with TRBD1. The germline V gene encodes CDR1 MNHEY and CDR2 SVGAGI. Trimming removed 6 bases from V and 6 bases from J; junction bases left unmatched: 9. This CDR3 has 14 residues. CDR3 sequence: CASSYTGTGDGYTF. The CDR3 nucleotides are TGTGCCAGCAGCTACACCGGGACAGGTGATGGCTACACCTTC.

The V call is TRBV11-2, the J call TRBJ1-6; D gene ambiguous. CDR1 and CDR2 from the germline V gene are SGHAT and FQNNGV. This CDR3 is built from 16 residues. Trimming shortened V by 1 base and J by 7 bases, and 14 bases separated the two germline ends. CDR3 coding DNA: TGTGCCAGCAGCTTAGTTGCGGGGAGGATGAATTCACCCCTCCACTTT. This encodes CASSLVAGRMNSPLHF.

The chain links TRBV6-5 to TRBJ2-5, with D perhaps matching TRBD1 (6 bases). The V and J ends lost 5 bases and 4 bases respectively, with 17 bases between them. The CDR3 is made up of 15 amino acids. The germline V gene encodes CDR1 MNHEY and CDR2 SVGAGI. The CDR3: CASSRSTGFRETQYF. The DNA of the CDR3 is TGTGCCAGCAGTCGTAGCACAGGGTTTCGAGAGACCCAGTACTTC.

V gene TRBV4-1 combines with J gene TRBJ2-5; tentative D call: TRBD2 (7 bases). Between the trimmed V and J ends, which lost 2 bases and 1 base, there was a span of 11 bases. The CDR3 consists of 15 residues. Germline-derived CDR1 and CDR2 are MGHRA and YSYEKL. CDR3: CASSQHGGPQETQYF. The CDR3 nucleotides are TGCGCCAGCAGCCAACACGGGGGGCCCCAAGAGACCCAGTACTTC.

In nucleotides, the CDR3 is TGTGCCAGCAGCTTAAAAGCAGATACGCAGTATTTT. Translated: CASSLKADTQYF. The chain combines TRBV7-9 with TRBJ2-3; D gene ambiguous. This CDR3 is 12 amino acids long. V lost 2 bases, J lost 4 bases, and 4 bases lay in between. Germline CDR1 reads SEHNR; CDR2 reads FQNEAQ (reference sequence).

The CDR3 region has the DNA TGCGCCAGCAGCCAAGGCATCGCGGGCACAGATACGCAGTATTTT. Its translation: CASSQGIAGTDTQYF. V is TRBV4-3 and J is TRBJ2-3; no definite D call. Trimming removed 1 base at V and 1 base at J, with 9 bases between. The germline CDR1 and CDR2 sequences are LGHNA and YSLEER. There are 15 residues in the CDR3.

The chain combines TRBV11-3 with TRBJ2-3; 9 bases line up with TRBD1. V lost 4 bases and J lost 2; bases outside the gene matches: 4. The CDR3 extends over 15 amino acids. Looked up from germline, CDR1 is SGHNT and CDR2 is YENEEA. The CDR3 protein is CASSSRTGDTDTQYF. The DNA for the CDR3 is TGTGCCAGCAGCTCTAGGACAGGGGACACAGATACGCAGTATTTT.

The chain uses TRBV6-4 and TRBJ1-2; D uncertain. Germline CDR1 and CDR2: MRHNA and SNTAGT. This CDR3 comprises 16 residues. The V end was cut by 3 bases, the J end by 4 bases, with 18 bases between. DNA for the CDR3: TGTGCCAGCAGTGAAACGGGAGTGGGCGCGGGCTATGGCTACACCTTC. This translates into CASSETGVGAGYGYTF.

The genes are TRBV7-9 and TRBJ2-1, with 10 bases identical to TRBD2. The CDR3 is 15 residues long. Germline CDR1 reads SEHNR; CDR2 reads FQNEAQ (reference sequence). J lost 9 bases, V lost 5 bases, and 10 bases had no gene match. Here the CDR3 DNA reads TGTGCCAGCAGCGCTAGCGGGGGTCACCTCCTTGAGCAGTTCTTC. Protein: CASSASGGHLLEQFF.

The genes are TRBV6-6 and TRBJ1-5, with TRBD1 matching over 11 bases. The V segment lost 7 bases and the J segment 4 bases; nucleotides outside the gene matches: 3. This CDR3 has 14 amino acids. The germline V gene has CDR1 MNHNY and CDR2 SVGAGI (reference sequence). The CDR3 here is CASTGQGANQPQHF. The CDR3 coding sequence is TGTGCCAGCACCGGACAGGGGGCAAATCAGCCCCAGCATTTT.

The chain employs TRBV6-4 and TRBJ2-3, with 11 bases aligning to TRBD2. The CDR3 runs 14 residues. Germline CDR1 reads MRHNA; CDR2 reads SNTAGT. V was clipped by 5 bases and J by 5 bases; unmatched bases: 3. For the CDR3, the DNA is TGTGCCAGCAGTTCTCTAGCGGGGGGAGATACGCAGTATTTT. Translating it yields CASSSLAGGDTQYF.